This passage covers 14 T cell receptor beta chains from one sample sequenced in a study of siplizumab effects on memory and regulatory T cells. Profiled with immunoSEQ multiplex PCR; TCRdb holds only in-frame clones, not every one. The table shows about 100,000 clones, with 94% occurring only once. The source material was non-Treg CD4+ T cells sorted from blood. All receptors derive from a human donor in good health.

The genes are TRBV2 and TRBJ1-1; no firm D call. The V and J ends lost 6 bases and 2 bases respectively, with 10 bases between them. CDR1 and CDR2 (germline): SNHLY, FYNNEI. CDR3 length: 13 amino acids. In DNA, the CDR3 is TGTGCCAGCAGCGTAAAATCCAACACTGAAGCTTTCTTT. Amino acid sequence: CASSVKSNTEAFF.

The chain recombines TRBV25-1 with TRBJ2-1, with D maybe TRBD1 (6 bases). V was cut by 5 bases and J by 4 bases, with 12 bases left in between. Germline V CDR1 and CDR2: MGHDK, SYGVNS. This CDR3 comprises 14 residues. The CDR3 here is CASSRDTWYNEQFF. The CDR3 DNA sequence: TGTGCCAGCAGTCGGGACACCTGGTACAATGAGCAGTTCTTC.

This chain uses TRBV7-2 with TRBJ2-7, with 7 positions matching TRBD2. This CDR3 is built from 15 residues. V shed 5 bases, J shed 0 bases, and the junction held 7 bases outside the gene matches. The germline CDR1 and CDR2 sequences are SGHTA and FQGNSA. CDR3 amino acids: CASSGGLPSSYEQYF. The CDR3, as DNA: TGTGCCAGCAGCGGGGGACTACCTAGCTCCTACGAGCAGTACTTC.

CDR3 amino acids: CASSSDREIGYTF. CDR3 sequence (DNA): TGTGCCAGCAGCTCGGACAGGGAAATCGGCTACACCTTC. The genes are TRBV11-1 and TRBJ1-2, with TRBD1 matching over 8 bases. The length of the CDR3 is 13 residues. Germline trimming cut 4 bases from V and 8 bases from J; bases unmatched to any gene: 6. From germline, CDR1 is SGHAT and CDR2 FQDESV (reference sequence). The whole variable domain, remainder taken from reference TRBV11-1 and TRBJ1-2, is EAEVAQSPRYKITEKSQAVAFWCDPISGHATLYWYRQILGQGPELLVQFQDESVVDDSQLPKDRFSAERLKGVDSTLKIQPAELGDSAMYLCASSSDREIGYTFGSGTRLTVV.

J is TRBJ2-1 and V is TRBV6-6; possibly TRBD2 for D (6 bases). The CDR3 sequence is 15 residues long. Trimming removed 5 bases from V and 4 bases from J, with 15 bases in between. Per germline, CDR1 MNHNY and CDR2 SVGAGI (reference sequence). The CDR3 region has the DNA TGTGCCAGCAGTGGGGGTCGCGGGGCTTACAATGAGCAGTTCTTC. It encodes CASSGGRGAYNEQFF.

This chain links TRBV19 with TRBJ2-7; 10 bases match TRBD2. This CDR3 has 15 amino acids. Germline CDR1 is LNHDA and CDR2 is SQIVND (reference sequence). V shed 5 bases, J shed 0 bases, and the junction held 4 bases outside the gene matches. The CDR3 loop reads CASSLGLAASYEQYF. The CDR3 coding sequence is TGTGCCAGTAGTCTTGGACTAGCGGCCTCCTACGAGCAGTACTTC.

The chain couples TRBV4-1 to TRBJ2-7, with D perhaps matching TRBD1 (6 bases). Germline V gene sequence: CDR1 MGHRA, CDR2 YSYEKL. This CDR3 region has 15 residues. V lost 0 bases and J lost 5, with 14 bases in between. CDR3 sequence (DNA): TGCGCCAGCAGCCAAGAGGGCAGGGGAGACGACGAGCAGTACTTC. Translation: CASSQEGRGDDEQYF.

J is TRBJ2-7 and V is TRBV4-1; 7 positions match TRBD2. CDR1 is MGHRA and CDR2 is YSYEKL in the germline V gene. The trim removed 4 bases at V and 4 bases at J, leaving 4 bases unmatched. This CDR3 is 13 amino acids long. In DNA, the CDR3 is TGCGCCAGCAGCCTCCCGGGAGGATACGAGCAGTACTTC. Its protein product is CASSLPGGYEQYF.

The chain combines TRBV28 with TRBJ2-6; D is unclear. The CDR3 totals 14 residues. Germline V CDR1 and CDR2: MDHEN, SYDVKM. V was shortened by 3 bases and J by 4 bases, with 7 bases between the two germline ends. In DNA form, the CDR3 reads TGTGCCAGCAGTTTCCGGTCCGGGGCCAACGTCCTGACTTTC. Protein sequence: CASSFRSGANVLTF.

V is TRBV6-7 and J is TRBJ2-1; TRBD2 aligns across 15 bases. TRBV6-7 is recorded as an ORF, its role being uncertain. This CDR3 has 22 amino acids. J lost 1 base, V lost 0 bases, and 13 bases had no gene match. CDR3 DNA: TGTGCCAGCAGTTACTCGATAGTAGGACTAGCGGGAGGGGAAGTATCCTACAATGAGCAGTTCTTC. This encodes CASSYSIVGLAGGEVSYNEQFF.

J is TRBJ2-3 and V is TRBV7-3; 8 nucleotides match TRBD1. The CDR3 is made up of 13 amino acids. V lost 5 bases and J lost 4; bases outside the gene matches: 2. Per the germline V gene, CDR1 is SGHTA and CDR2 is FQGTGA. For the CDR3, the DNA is TGTGCCAGCAGCCAGGGGGCAGCAGATACGCAGTATTTT. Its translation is CASSQGAADTQYF.

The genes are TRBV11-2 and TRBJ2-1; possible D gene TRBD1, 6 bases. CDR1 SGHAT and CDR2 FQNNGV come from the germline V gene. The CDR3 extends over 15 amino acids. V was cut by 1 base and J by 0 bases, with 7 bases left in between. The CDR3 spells CASSLADSSYNEQFF. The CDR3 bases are TGTGCCAGCAGCTTAGCGGACAGCTCCTACAATGAGCAGTTCTTC.

The chain's CDR3 is CASSLSTSTDTQYF. The CDR3 DNA reads TGTGCCAGCAGCTTATCGACCAGCACAGATACGCAGTATTTT. This rearrangement joins TRBV7-8 to TRBJ2-3, with D unclear. Germline loops: CDR1 SGHVS, CDR2 FQNEAQ. The CDR3 loop spans 14 amino acids. V shed 2 bases and J shed 0 bases, with 6 bases lying between them.

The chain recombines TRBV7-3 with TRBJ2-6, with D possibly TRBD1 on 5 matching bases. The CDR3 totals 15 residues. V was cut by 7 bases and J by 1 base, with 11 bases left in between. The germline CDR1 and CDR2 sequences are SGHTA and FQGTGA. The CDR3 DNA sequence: TGTGCCAGCACCCTTGACAGTTCTGGGGCCAACGTCCTGACTTTC. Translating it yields CASTLDSSGANVLTF.